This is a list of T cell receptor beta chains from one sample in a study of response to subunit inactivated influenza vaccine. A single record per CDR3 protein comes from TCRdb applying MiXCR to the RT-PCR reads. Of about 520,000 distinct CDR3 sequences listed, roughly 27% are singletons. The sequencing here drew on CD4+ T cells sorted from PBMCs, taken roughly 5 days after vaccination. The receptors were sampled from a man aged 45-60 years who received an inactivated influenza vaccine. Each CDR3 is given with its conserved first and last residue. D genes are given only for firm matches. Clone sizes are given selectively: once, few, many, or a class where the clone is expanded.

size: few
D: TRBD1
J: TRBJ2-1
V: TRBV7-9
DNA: TGTGCCAGCAGCCCCGGACAGGGGGATCGGGATGAGCAGTTCTTC
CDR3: CASSPGQGDRDEQFF

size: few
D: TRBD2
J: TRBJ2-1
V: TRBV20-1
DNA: TGCAGTGCTAGAGATCCGCTAGCGGGAGCGGGCAATGAGCAGTTCTTC
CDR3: CSARDPLAGAGNEQFF

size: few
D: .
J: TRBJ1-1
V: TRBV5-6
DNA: TGTGCCAGCAGCTTGTGGGGGTTGGGGGCCCCGAACACTGAAGCTTTCTTT
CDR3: CASSLWGLGAPNTEAFF

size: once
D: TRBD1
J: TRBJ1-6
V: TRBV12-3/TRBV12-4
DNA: TGTGCCAGCAGTTGGGGACAGGTGGGTTCACCCCTCCACTTT
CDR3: CASSWGQVGSPLHF

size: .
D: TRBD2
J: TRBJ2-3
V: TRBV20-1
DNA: TGCAGTGCAAGACGGACTAGCGCAGATACGCAGTATTTT
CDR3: CSARRTSADTQYF

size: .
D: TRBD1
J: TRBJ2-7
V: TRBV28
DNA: TGTGCCAGCAGTTCCGGACAGGGGGTCGAGCAGTACTTC
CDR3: CASSSGQGVEQYF

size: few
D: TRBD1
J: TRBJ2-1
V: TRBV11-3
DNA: TGTGCCAGCAGCCCCCGGACAGGGTCGGAGCAGTTCTTC
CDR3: CASSPRTGSEQFF

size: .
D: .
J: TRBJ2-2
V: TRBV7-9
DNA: TGTGCCAGCAGCTTATTGGTCGGGCGGCCCTCCTCCGGGGAGCTGTTTTTT
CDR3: CASSLLVGRPSSGELFF

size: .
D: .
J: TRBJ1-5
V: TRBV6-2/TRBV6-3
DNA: TGTGCCAGCAGGTGGACACGCACGTGGCCCCAGCATTTT
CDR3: CASRWTRTWPQHF

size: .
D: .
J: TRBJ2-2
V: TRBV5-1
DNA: TGCGCCAGCATTGAGGGAATCCCGAACACCGGGGAGCTGTTTTTT
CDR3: CASIEGIPNTGELFF

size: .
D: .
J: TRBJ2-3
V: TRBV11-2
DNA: TGTGCCAGCAGGCCCCGGGAACGCACAGATACGCAGTATTTT
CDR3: CASRPRERTDTQYF

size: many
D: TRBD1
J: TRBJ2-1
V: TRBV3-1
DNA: TGTGCCAGCAGCCAAGATCTACCTGGACAGGGGGCGTGGGATGAGCAGTTCTTC
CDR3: CASSQDLPGQGAWDEQFF

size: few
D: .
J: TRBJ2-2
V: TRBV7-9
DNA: TGTGCCAGCCCGGGCCCTCCGAACACCGGGGAGCTGTTTTTT
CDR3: CASPGPPNTGELFF

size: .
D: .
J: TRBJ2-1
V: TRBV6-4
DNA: TGTGCCAGCAGTGAAGGGTATAGGGACAATGAGCAGTTCTTC
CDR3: CASSEGYRDNEQFF

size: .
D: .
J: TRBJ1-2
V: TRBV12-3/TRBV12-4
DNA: TGTGCCAGCAGTGCGTACGAGAATGGCTACACCTTC
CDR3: CASSAYENGYTF

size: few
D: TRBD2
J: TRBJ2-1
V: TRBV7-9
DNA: TGTGCCAGCAGCTTAGGCCCCTCTAGCGGGGTTTACAATGAGCAGTTCTTC
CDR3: CASSLGPSSGVYNEQFF

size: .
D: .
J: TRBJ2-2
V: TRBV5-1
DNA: TGCGCCAGCAGCTTTTCGGGGTCGTACCGAGTAGGGGATAGCACCGGGGAGCTGTTTTTT
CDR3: CASSFSGSYRVGDSTGELFF

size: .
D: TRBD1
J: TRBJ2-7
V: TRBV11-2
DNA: TGTGCCAGCAGCCGCAGCCGGGACAGAAGATACGAGCAGTACTTC
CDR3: CASSRSRDRRYEQYF

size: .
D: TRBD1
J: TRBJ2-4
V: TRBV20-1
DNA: TGCAGTGCTATGAGGACAGGGATAGCCAAAAACATTCAGTACTTC
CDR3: CSAMRTGIAKNIQYF

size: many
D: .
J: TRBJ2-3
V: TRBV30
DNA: TGTGCCTGGACCCAGCAGGGTGGAGATACGCAGTATTTT
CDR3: CAWTQQGGDTQYF

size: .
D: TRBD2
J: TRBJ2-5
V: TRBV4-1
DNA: TGCGCCAGCAGCCAAAATGCGGGGGGAGCAGAGACCCAGTACTTC
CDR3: CASSQNAGGAETQYF

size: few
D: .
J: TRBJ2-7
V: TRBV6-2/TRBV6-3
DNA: TGTGCCAGCAGTTACAACTTGGTCAGGGGTAAGGACGAGCAGTACTTC
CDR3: CASSYNLVRGKDEQYF

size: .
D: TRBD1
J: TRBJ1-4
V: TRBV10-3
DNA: TGTGCCATCGCTGCCGGGACAGGGGCCTATAATGAAAAACTGTTTTTT
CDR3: CAIAAGTGAYNEKLFF

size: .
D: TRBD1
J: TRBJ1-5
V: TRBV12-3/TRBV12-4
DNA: TGTGCCAGCAGCCATACAGGGGGCGGTCAGCCCCAGCATTTT
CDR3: CASSHTGGGQPQHF

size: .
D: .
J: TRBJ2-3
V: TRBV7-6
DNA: TGTGCCAGCAGCTTAGGAGGGACTTATAACACAGATACGCAGTATTTT
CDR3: CASSLGGTYNTDTQYF

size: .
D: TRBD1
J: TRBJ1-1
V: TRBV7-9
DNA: TGTGCCAGCAGCGCCTACCGGGACAGCACTGAAGCTTTCTTT
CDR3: CASSAYRDSTEAFF

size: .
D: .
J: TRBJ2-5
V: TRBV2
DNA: TGTGCCAGCAGGCGCAGGGGCGTTCGGGAGACCCAGTACTTC
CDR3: CASRRRGVRETQYF

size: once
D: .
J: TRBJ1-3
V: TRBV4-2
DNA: TGTGCCAGCAGCCGACCAGGGATTCGCTCTGGAAACACCATATATTTT
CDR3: CASSRPGIRSGNTIYF

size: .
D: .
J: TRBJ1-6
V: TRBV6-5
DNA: TGTGCCAGCCGTTTAGCCTCCTATAATTCACCCCTCCACTTT
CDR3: CASRLASYNSPLHF

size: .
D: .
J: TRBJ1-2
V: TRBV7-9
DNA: TGTGCCAGCAGCCCTCCGGTCAGGGTGTTCTATGGCTACACCTTC
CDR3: CASSPPVRVFYGYTF

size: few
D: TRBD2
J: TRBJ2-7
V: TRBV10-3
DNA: TGTGCCATCAGTGAGGGACTAGCGGGAACGCACGAGCAGTACTTC
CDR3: CAISEGLAGTHEQYF

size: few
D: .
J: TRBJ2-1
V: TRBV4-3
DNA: TGCGCCAGCAGCCAAGATCGTGGGGACGGGGTTTTGCCCTACAATGAGCAGTTCTTC
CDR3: CASSQDRGDGVLPYNEQFF

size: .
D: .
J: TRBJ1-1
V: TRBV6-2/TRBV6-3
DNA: TGTGCCAGCAGTCCCTTGGCAGGGATCGGGAGCACTGAAGCTTTCTTT
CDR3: CASSPLAGIGSTEAFF

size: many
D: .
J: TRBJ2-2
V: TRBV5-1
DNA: TGCGCCAGCAGACGTCGACAGGCCTCGGTAGACGGGGAGCTGTTTTTT
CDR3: CASRRRQASVDGELFF

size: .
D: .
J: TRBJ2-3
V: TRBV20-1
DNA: TGCAGTGCTACTCGTCCGGGGATTAACACAGATACGCAGTATTTT
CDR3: CSATRPGINTDTQYF

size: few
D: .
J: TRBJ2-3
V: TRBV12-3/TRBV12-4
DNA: TGTGCCAGCAGTTTAGTCAAGGGGACAGATACGCAGTATTTT
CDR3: CASSLVKGTDTQYF

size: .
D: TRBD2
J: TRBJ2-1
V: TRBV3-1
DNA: TGTGCCAGCAGCTCGACTAGCGGGCCCAAGGATGAGCAGTTCTTC
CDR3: CASSSTSGPKDEQFF

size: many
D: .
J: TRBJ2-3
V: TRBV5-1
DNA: TGCGCCAGCAGCTCGGATCTGGATACGCAGTATTTT
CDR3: CASSSDLDTQYF

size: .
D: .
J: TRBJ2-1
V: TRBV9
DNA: TGTGCCAGCTCGATCGGAGGGCAGGGGTCGAACAATGAGCAGTTCTTC
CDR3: CASSIGGQGSNNEQFF

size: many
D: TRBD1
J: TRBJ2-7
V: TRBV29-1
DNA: TGCAGCGTCGAGGGACAGGGGTTGTACGAGCAGTACTTC
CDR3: CSVEGQGLYEQYF

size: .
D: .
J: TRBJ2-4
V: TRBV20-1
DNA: TGCAGTGCTAGGGTAGGAGCCAAAAACATTCAGTACTTC
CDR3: CSARVGAKNIQYF

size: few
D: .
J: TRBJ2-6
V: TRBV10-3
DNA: TGTGCCATCAGTGATGTCAGGGAAACTGGGGCCAACGTCCTGACTTTC
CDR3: CAISDVRETGANVLTF

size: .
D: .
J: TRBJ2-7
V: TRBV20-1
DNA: TGCAGTGCTAGCTCAGATGCCCCCTACGAGCAGTACTTC
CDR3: CSASSDAPYEQYF

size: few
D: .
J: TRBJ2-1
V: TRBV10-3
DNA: TGTGCCATCAGTGAGTCAACTAGAGGGGACAATGAGCAGTTCTTC
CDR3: CAISESTRGDNEQFF

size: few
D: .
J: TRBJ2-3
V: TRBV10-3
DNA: TGTGCCACACGCCGGGACTCGGGAACAGATACGCAGTATTTT
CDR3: CATRRDSGTDTQYF

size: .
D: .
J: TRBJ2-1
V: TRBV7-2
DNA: TGTGCCAGCAGCTTAGAGGGGACGCCAGGGGCGCAGTTCTTC
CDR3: CASSLEGTPGAQFF

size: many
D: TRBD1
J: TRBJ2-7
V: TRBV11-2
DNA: TGTGCCAGCAGCTTAACGGACAGGGGCAGATACGAGCAGTACTTC
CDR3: CASSLTDRGRYEQYF

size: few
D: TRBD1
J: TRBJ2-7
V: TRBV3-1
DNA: TGTGCCAGCAGCTATGGGTCCGGGACAGGGAGTTCGGGGCAGTACTTC
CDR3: CASSYGSGTGSSGQYF

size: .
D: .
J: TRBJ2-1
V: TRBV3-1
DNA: TGTGCCAGCAGCCTAAGGGACACAGACAATGAGCAGTTCTTC
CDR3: CASSLRDTDNEQFF

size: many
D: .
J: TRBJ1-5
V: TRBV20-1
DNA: TGCAGTGCAGGGGTCAATTCAAATCAGCCCCAGCATTTT
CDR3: CSAGVNSNQPQHF

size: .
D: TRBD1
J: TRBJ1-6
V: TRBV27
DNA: TGTGCCAGCAGTTCCGGACAGGGGAAGAATTCACCCCTCCACTTT
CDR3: CASSSGQGKNSPLHF

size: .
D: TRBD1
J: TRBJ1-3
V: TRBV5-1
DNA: TGCGCCAGCAGCCTCCTGACAGGGGGCGCGTCGGGAAACACCATATATTTT
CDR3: CASSLLTGGASGNTIYF